One sample yielded the 29 T cell receptor beta chains listed below, sequenced in a study of Graves' ophthalmopathy and Graves' hyperthyroidism. RNA transcripts served as template for amplifying TCR beta CDR3 sequences. The library came from an HTBI-primed first-round RT-PCR and a second-round multiplex PCR. TCRdb ran MiXCR on the multiplex PCR reads and lists one entry per CDR3 protein. The data contain roughly 410,000 distinct CDR3 sequences, about 16% of them singletons. Source material: peripheral blood. These receptors all come from a woman younger than 30 with stable Graves' hyperthyroidism.

The chain combines TRBV5-1 with TRBJ2-7; D could derive from TRBD1 or TRBD2 (6 bases each). The CDR3 consists of 15 residues. The germline V and J ends were trimmed by 0 bases and 0 bases, with 10 bases remaining between them. Germline V gene lookup returns CDR1 SGHRS and CDR2 YFSETQ. The CDR3 DNA follows: TGCGCCAGCAGCTTGGGCGGGACACTCTCCTACGAGCAGTACTTC. Amino acid sequence: CASSLGGTLSYEQYF.

This clonotype was detected a few times. The chain combines TRBV12-3 or TRBV12-4 with TRBJ2-5; TRBD2 is a possible D gene (6 bases). The CDR3 runs 16 residues. Trimming pared 1 base from V and 2 bases from J, leaving 14 bases between. CDR3 nucleotides: TGTGCCAGCAGTTTAGGTGGGGGGTCCCTTCAAGAGACCCAGTACTTC. This translates into CASSLGGGSLQETQYF.

This clonotype was counted ten times or more. The rearrangement joins TRBV6-2 or TRBV6-3 to TRBJ2-2, with TRBD2 matching 9 bases. The trim removed 7 bases at V and 2 bases at J, leaving 8 bases unmatched. The CDR3 has 16 amino acids. Germline assignment: CDR1 MNHEY and CDR2 SVGEGT. The CDR3 DNA is TGTGCCAGCACCTATGTGACTAGCGGAAACACCGGGGAGCTGTTTTTT. Protein product: CASTYVTSGNTGELFF.

This clonotype appeared many times. This rearrangement joins TRBV11-2 to TRBJ1-1; D is ambiguous. Germline loops: CDR1 SGHAT, CDR2 FQNNGV. The CDR3 covers 12 residues. The V end was cut by 5 bases, the J end by 8 bases, with 12 bases between. The DNA for the CDR3 is TGTGCCAGCAGCCCCGACGGAATAGAAGCTTTCTTT. Translating gives CASSPDGIEAFF.

The table lists this clonotype with many counts. The genes are TRBV27 and TRBJ1-3; no definite D call. V lost 3 bases, J lost 0 bases, and 6 bases lay in between. CDR1 and CDR2 (germline): MNHEY, SMNVEV (reference sequence). This CDR3 has 14 amino acids. The CDR3 loop reads CASSFHSSGNTIYF. CDR3 coding DNA: TGTGCCAGCAGTTTTCACAGCTCTGGAAACACCATATATTTT.

This clonotype was seen at least ten times. The chain joins TRBV12-3 or TRBV12-4 to TRBJ2-2; 8 bases map to TRBD2. The trim removed 3 bases at V and 5 bases at J, leaving 5 bases unmatched. This CDR3 is 15 amino acids long. The chain's CDR3 is CASSFARGDTGELFF. CDR3 nucleotides: TGTGCCAGCAGTTTTGCGCGGGGGGATACCGGGGAGCTGTTTTTT.

This chain connects TRBV29-1 to TRBJ1-4; TRBD1 matches 7 bases. CDR3 size: 14 residues. J lost 5 bases, V lost 6 bases, and 9 bases had no gene match. Germline lookup yields CDR1 SQVTM and CDR2 ANQGSEA. The CDR3 DNA follows: TGCAGCGTGATTGAACAGGGGCGGAATGAAAAACTGTTTTTT. Its translation is CSVIEQGRNEKLFF.

This clonotype was detected ten times or more. CDR3 nucleotides: TGTGCCAGCAGTAGTCCTCCTAGCACCACCGGGGAGCTGTTTTTT. It specifies CASSSPPSTTGELFF. V gene TRBV28 combines with J gene TRBJ2-2; TRBD2 might be the D (5 bases). Deletions cut 5 bases from V and 4 bases from J, with 14 bases between. Germline-derived CDR1 and CDR2 are MDHEN and SYDVKM. CDR3 length: 15 amino acids.

At least ten counts were recorded for this clonotype. V usage is TRBV7-3 and J usage is TRBJ1-2; perhaps TRBD1 as D (6 bases). Looked up from germline, CDR1 is SGHTA and CDR2 is FQGTGA. V gave up 3 bases and J gave up 8 bases, with 13 bases separating them. The CDR3 is 13 amino acids. The CDR3 DNA reads as TGTGCCAGCAGCTTGCCACAGGGAGAGGGCTACACCTTC. Amino acids: CASSLPQGEGYTF.

This clonotype appeared many times. The V and J genes are TRBV7-2 and TRBJ1-6, with D tentatively TRBD1 (5 bases). Trimming took 5 bases from V and 3 from J, leaving 17 bases between them. The CDR3 consists of 17 residues. The germline gives CDR1 SGHTA, CDR2 FQGNSA. The CDR3 nucleotides are TGTGCCAGCAGCGCAACCGGGACCGCCGGCTATAATTCACCCCTCCACTTT. Encoded protein: CASSATGTAGYNSPLHF.

The rearrangement joins TRBV2 to TRBJ1-2; D may be TRBD1 (5 bases). Per germline, CDR1 SNHLY and CDR2 FYNNEI. This CDR3 has 10 residues. Trimming left V 6 bases short and J 10 bases short, with 9 bases between. For the CDR3, the DNA is TGTGCCAGCAGGGGGGATGTCTACACCTTC. This translates into CASRGDVYTF.

This clonotype was found many times. The CDR3 spells CASSFPAAWNTEAFF. CDR3 nucleotides: TGTGCCAGCAGTTTCCCCGCAGCCTGGAACACTGAAGCTTTCTTT. The V call is TRBV12-3 or TRBV12-4, the J call TRBJ1-1; D call uncertain. The CDR3 runs to 15 residues. Trimming removed 3 bases from V and 1 base from J, with 12 bases in between.

This clonotype was picked up a small number of times. This rearrangement joins TRBV6-5 to TRBJ1-1; no definite D call. The CDR3 is 13 amino acids. Germline assignment: CDR1 MNHEY and CDR2 SVGAGI. The ends were cut back, 5 bases at V and 1 base at J, with 8 bases in the middle. The CDR3 spells CASSPSTNTEAFF. The CDR3 DNA reads TGTGCCAGCAGTCCCTCGACGAACACTGAAGCTTTCTTT.

In its sample, this clonotype was seen many times. This chain connects TRBV20-1 to TRBJ2-7, with a possible D match to TRBD2 (5 bases). The germline gives CDR1 DFQATT, CDR2 SNEGSKA (reference sequence). Trimming removed 0 bases from V and 3 bases from J, with 15 bases in between. The CDR3 covers 15 residues. DNA of the CDR3: TGCAGTGCTAGAGATCGCCGGACGGGGTACTACGAGCAGTACTTC. Protein sequence: CSARDRRTGYYEQYF.

This sequence joins TRBV11-2 and TRBJ1-6, with D uncertain. The CDR3 spans 16 residues. The ends were cut back, 6 bases at V and 6 bases at J, with 18 bases in the middle. Germline V lookup: CDR1 SGHAT, CDR2 FQNNGV. The DNA for the CDR3 is TGTGCCAGCAGGGGTATGGGGAAGCCCGCTAATTCACCCCTCCACTTT. Protein product: CASRGMGKPANSPLHF.

The chain combines TRBV28 with TRBJ2-7; no definite D call. This CDR3 spans 14 amino acids. The ends were cut back, 2 bases at V and 3 bases at J, with 11 bases in the middle. Germline CDR1 and CDR2: MDHEN and SYDVKM. DNA of the CDR3: TGTGCCAGCAGTTTACAACCTCTCGTCTACGAGCAGTACTTC. It translates to CASSLQPLVYEQYF.

The chain links TRBV20-1 to TRBJ1-5; the D is unclear. The CDR3 runs to 12 residues. The V gene's germline CDR1 is DFQATT and CDR2 SNEGSKA (reference sequence). Trimming left V 0 bases short and J 6 bases short, with 6 bases between. The CDR3 reads CSARDPGQPQHF. As DNA, the CDR3 is TGCAGTGCTAGAGATCCCGGTCAGCCCCAGCATTTT.

There are many counts of this clonotype. V is TRBV4-1 and J is TRBJ2-5, with TRBD2 identical over 7 bases. The CDR3 runs 15 residues. CDR1 is MGHRA, CDR2 YSYEKL, per germline. The junction had 5 bases not matched to a gene; V was cut back by 4 bases and J by 0 bases. CDR3 region: CASSRIAGDQETQYF. In nucleotides, the CDR3 is TGCGCCAGCAGCCGAATTGCGGGGGACCAAGAGACCCAGTACTTC.

This clonotype was recorded at least ten times. The chain employs TRBV6-1 and TRBJ1-1, with unresolved D. The germline CDR1 and CDR2 sequences are MNHNS and SASEGT. The length of the CDR3 is 16 residues. Trimming took off 6 bases at V and 1 base at J, with 18 bases between the two ends. Here the CDR3 DNA reads TGTGCCAGCAGCACCTTAAGTTGGGCCGAGAACACTGAAGCTTTCTTT. Encoded protein: CASSTLSWAENTEAFF.

The genes are TRBV6-5 and TRBJ1-2; 9 nucleotides line up with TRBD1. The V segment lost 1 base and the J segment 8 bases; nucleotides outside the gene matches: 8. CDR3 size: 15 residues. Germline CDR1 is MNHEY and CDR2 is SVGAGI. In nucleotides, the CDR3 is TGTGCCAGCAGTTACTTGGGGACAGGGCGAAGAGGCTACACCTTC. It translates to CASSYLGTGRRGYTF.

Ten or more counts support this clonotype. The chain is built from TRBV20-1 and TRBJ1-1; possible D gene TRBD1, 6 bases. Germline loops: CDR1 DFQATT, CDR2 SNEGSKA (reference sequence). Trimming stripped 1 base from V and 0 bases from J, with 18 bases between. There are 17 residues in the CDR3. DNA of the CDR3: TGCAGTGCTAGAGTTCCCCAAGGACAGTTTATGAACACTGAAGCTTTCTTT. Its protein product is CSARVPQGQFMNTEAFF.

The rearrangement uses TRBV28 and TRBJ2-2; 7 nucleotides match TRBD1. The CDR3 runs to 15 residues. Germline CDR1 reads MDHEN; CDR2 reads SYDVKM. Unmatched junction bases numbered 9, after V lost 6 bases and J lost 5 bases. The CDR3 DNA sequence: TGTGCCAGCAGACCGACAGGGCAGGGAACCGGGGAGCTGTTTTTT. It specifies CASRPTGQGTGELFF. The whole variable domain, filled in from reference TRBV28 and TRBJ2-2, reads DVKVTQSSRYLVKRTGEKVFLECVQDMDHENMFWYRQDPGLGLRLIYFSYDVKMKEKGDIPEGYSVSREKKERFSLILESASTNQTSMYLCASRPTGQGTGELFFGEGSRLTVL.

This clonotype has a count of ten or more. The gene calls are TRBV7-3 and TRBJ1-1; D is perhaps TRBD1 (5 bases). Germline V gives CDR1 SGHTA, CDR2 FQGTGA. This CDR3 has 17 amino acids. V was cut by 5 bases and J by 11 bases, with 30 bases left in between. The CDR3 is CASSPSGTRSRSYEAFF. CDR3 bases: TGTGCCAGCAGCCCATCAGGGACCCGATCTAGGTCGTACGAGGCTTTCTTT.

Ten or more counts support this clonotype. CDR3 sequence reads: CSVRSGGTYTEAFF. CDR3 nucleotides: TGCAGCGTTCGGTCAGGGGGCACGTACACTGAAGCTTTCTTT. This rearrangement joins TRBV29-1 to TRBJ1-1, with TRBD1 matching 8 bases. Germline CDR1 SQVTM, CDR2 ANQGSEA. The CDR3 is 14 amino acids. The junction had 8 bases not matched to a gene; V was cut back by 5 bases and J by 3 bases.

There are many counts of this clonotype. This rearrangement joins TRBV12-3 or TRBV12-4 to TRBJ2-7; the D gene is possibly TRBD2 (6 bases). The CDR3 length is 15 residues. Trimming pared 3 bases from V and 1 base from J, leaving 13 bases between. The CDR3 region is CASSFKAGTSYEQYF. CDR3 in DNA: TGTGCCAGCAGTTTCAAGGCCGGGACTTCCTACGAGCAGTACTTC.

This clonotype was detected ten times or more. CDR3 coding DNA: TGTGCCAGCAGTTACCCGAGGGGGCCCTCCTACGAGCAGTACTTC. This translates into CASSYPRGPSYEQYF. The rearrangement links TRBV6-2 or TRBV6-3 to TRBJ2-7, with 7 bases fitting TRBD1. The V gene's germline CDR1 is MNHEY and CDR2 SVGEGT. This CDR3 region has 15 residues. Trimming took 2 bases from V and 0 from J; bases not matched to a gene: 4.

The chain is built from TRBV9 and TRBJ2-7; TRBD1 might be the D (6 bases). Germline V lookup: CDR1 SGDLS, CDR2 YYNGEE. V was cut by 2 bases and J by 7 bases, with 16 bases left in between. This CDR3 region has 14 residues. CDR3 nucleotides: TGTGCCAGCAGCGTGAGGACAGAGACGGGGGAGCAGTACTTC. Its protein is CASSVRTETGEQYF.

This clonotype was found many times. The chain combines TRBV9 with TRBJ1-2; maybe TRBD1 (5 bases). Germline-derived CDR1 and CDR2 are SGDLS and YYNGEE. The CDR3 spans 14 residues. Deletions cut 5 bases from V and 6 bases from J, with 17 bases between. The CDR3 nucleotides read TGTGCCAGCAGAGACCCTAGTCGCAGGGATGGCTACACCTTC. This encodes CASRDPSRRDGYTF.

J is TRBJ2-7 and V is TRBV5-1; D is possibly TRBD2 (5 bases). CDR1 is SGHRS, CDR2 YFSETQ, per germline. The CDR3 sequence is 15 residues long. V gave up 0 bases and J gave up 3 bases, with 13 bases separating them. The CDR3 sequence: CASSLDPGISYEQYF. In DNA form, the CDR3 reads TGCGCCAGCAGCTTGGACCCGGGGATAAGCTACGAGCAGTACTTC.